This is a list of T cell receptor beta chains from one sample in a study of blood T cell repertoires in COVID-19. Using immunoSEQ multiplex PCR, the repertoire was profiled, and TCRdb retains in-frame clones only, with some absent. The profile shows 80,000 or so clones, 81% of them singletons. Sequencing was done on a sample of peripheral blood. Receptors originate from an older man with acute or convalescent COVID-19. Both conserved end residues are part of each CDR3. The D gene is left open where the match is weak. A row's size may be missing; if present it is once, few, many or a size class.

clone size | D gene | J gene | V gene | CDR3 protein | CDR3 DNA
once | TRBD1 | TRBJ2-1 | TRBV24-1 | CATSGHRDRGPYNEQFF | TGTGCCACCAGTGGCCACCGGGACAGGGGTCCTTACAATGAGCAGTTCTTC
NA | NA | TRBJ1-5 | TRBV27 | CASRDIGSKPQHF | TGTGCCAGCAGGGATATCGGGAGTAAGCCCCAGCATTTT
NA | NA | TRBJ1-1 | TRBV7-9 | CASSLVGGDTEAFF | TGTGCCAGCAGCTTAGTAGGGGGGGACACTGAAGCTTTCTTT
few | NA | TRBJ2-7 | TRBV14 | CASRFQGGYEQYF | TGTGCCAGCAGGTTCCAGGGGGGTTACGAGCAGTACTTC
NA | TRBD1 | TRBJ1-1 | TRBV29-1 | CSVGQSTEAFF | TGCAGCGTGGGACAGAGCACTGAAGCTTTCTTT
NA | TRBD1 | TRBJ2-2 | TRBV15 | CATSRDRQGIGELFF | TGTGCCACCAGCAGAGATCGACAGGGGATCGGGGAGCTGTTTTTT
NA | TRBD1 | TRBJ1-6 | TRBV5-1 | CASSFQGEYNSPLHF | TGCGCCAGCAGCTTTCAGGGGGAGTATAATTCACCCCTCCACTTT
NA | TRBD1 | TRBJ2-3 | TRBV29-1 | CSVESNRGSTSDTQYF | TGCAGCGTTGAAAGCAACAGGGGCTCCACATCAGATACGCAGTATTTT
NA | NA | TRBJ1-4 | TRBV4-1 | CASSQGHGNEKLFF | TGCGCCAGCAGCCAGGGACACGGGAATGAAAAACTGTTTTTT
NA | TRBD1 | TRBJ1-6 | TRBV18 | CASCLDRGNSPLHF | TGTGCCAGCTGCTTGGACAGGGGAAATTCACCCCTCCACTTT
few | NA | TRBJ1-3 | TRBV6-5 | CASSYAVSSGNTIYF | TGTGCCAGCAGTTACGCGGTGAGCTCTGGAAACACCATATATTTT
NA | TRBD2 | TRBJ2-2 | TRBV6-1 | CASSVSLAGGGTGELFF | TGTGCCAGCAGTGTTAGCCTAGCGGGAGGTGGGACCGGGGAGCTGTTTTTT
once | TRBD1 | TRBJ1-3 | TRBV5-1 | CASSRGGQSGNTIYF | TGCGCCAGCAGCCGGGGGGGACAGTCTGGAAACACCATATATTTT
NA | NA | TRBJ2-7 | TRBV7-2 | CASSLTGYEQYF | TGTGCCAGCAGCCTTACAGGTTACGAGCAGTACTTC
few | TRBD1 | TRBJ2-7 | TRBV18 | CASSPGTGYKGYYEQYF | TGTGCCAGCTCACCAGGGACAGGGTATAAGGGGTACTACGAGCAGTACTTC
NA | TRBD2 | TRBJ2-1 | TRBV10-3 | CAISDLAGEEQFF | TGTGCCATCAGTGATCTAGCGGGAGAAGAGCAGTTCTTC
NA | TRBD2 | TRBJ2-3 | TRBV2 | CASKGLAGADTQYF | TGTGCCAGCAAAGGACTAGCGGGAGCCGATACGCAGTATTTT
NA | NA | TRBJ1-4 | TRBV18 | CASSPRRTGEKLFF | TGTGCCAGCTCACCACGAAGGACTGGTGAAAAACTGTTTTTT
NA | TRBD1 | TRBJ1-1 | TRBV25-1 | CASREDRGPGTEAFF | TGTGCCAGCAGAGAGGACAGGGGGCCGGGCACTGAAGCTTTCTTT
NA | TRBD1 | TRBJ1-2 | TRBV28 | CASRYPPGQINYGYTF | TGTGCCAGCAGATACCCCCCGGGACAGATTAACTATGGCTACACCTTC
NA | TRBD1 | TRBJ2-3 | TRBV24-1 | CATSAGGTGVDTQYF | TGTGCCACCAGTGCTGGCGGGACAGGGGTTGATACGCAGTATTTT
once | TRBD1 | TRBJ2-1 | TRBV5-1 | CASSFVQGLAYNEQFF | TGCGCCAGCAGCTTTGTACAGGGGCTAGCCTACAATGAGCAGTTCTTC